This TCR beta chain is from a study of shared clonotypes between healthy human individuals. Per the germline V gene, CDR1 is LGHNA and CDR2 is YNFKEQ. The CDR3 has 16 residues. With 1 base removed from V and 5 bases from J, the gap between germline ends came to 18 bases. Libraries were prepared by immunoSEQ multiplex PCR; TCRdb keeps only in-frame clonotypes and omits some of them. The sample contains fewer than 1.6 million clones, around 98.5% of which appear only once. The clonotype was recovered from a young man in good health. The V call is TRBV4-2, the J call TRBJ2-7, with D maybe TRBD1 (6 bases). The specimen sequenced was naive CD4+ T cells sorted from blood. The subset was: CD45RA+ positively selected. The CDR3 is CASSQVRGSSENEQYF. In nucleotides, the CDR3 is TGTGCCAGCAGCCAAGTAAGGGGGAGCTCAGAAAACGAGCAGTACTTC.